Following are 22 T cell receptor beta chains from one sample sequenced in a study of immune aging and cytomegalovirus after organ transplant. Documented time point: five sample-tagged time points from pre-transplant (day -1) to day 368 post-transplant, pooled. A microwell BD Rhapsody targeted mRNA and AbSeq workflow captured the cells and built the libraries. TCRdb independently ran MiXCR on the single-cell sequencing reads; one entry per CDR3 protein. Of about 21,000 distinct CDR3 sequences listed, about a third are singletons. The antigens these receptors bind are not known. The starting material was CMV peptide-activated CD4+ and CD8+ T cells sorted from blood, obtained at five time points, pooled. Documented subset: sorted CD8+CD137+ and CD4+CD154+ T cells after approximately 12 h CMV IE-1 peptide stimulation. The receptors here all came from a female donor who had a heart transplant and CMV viremia.

The chain recombines TRBV5-1 with TRBJ2-6, with no clear D. The CDR3 totals 15 residues. With 4 bases removed from V and 0 bases from J, the gap between germline ends came to 8 bases. Germline CDR1 is SGHRS and CDR2 is YFSETQ. The CDR3 nucleotides are TGCGCCAGCAGCGTAGGATACTCTGGGGCCAACGTCCTGACTTTC. This sequence encodes CASSVGYSGANVLTF.

This clonotype was recorded at least ten times. This chain connects TRBV5-6 to TRBJ2-7, with TRBD1 identical over 7 bases. Germline CDR1 is SGHDT and CDR2 is YYEEEE. Losses at the gene ends were 0 bases for V and 5 bases for J; bases not matched to a gene: 2. The CDR3 extends over 13 amino acids. The CDR3 loop is CASSLGGGNEQYF. DNA for the CDR3: TGTGCCAGCAGCTTGGGAGGGGGCAACGAGCAGTACTTC.

The chain uses TRBV7-3 and TRBJ2-3; 9 bases align to TRBD2. Germline CDR1 reads SGHTA; CDR2 reads FQGTGA. The V gene end was trimmed by 5 bases and the J gene end by 6 bases; junction bases not matched to a gene: 9. This CDR3 contains 15 residues. The CDR3 region is CASSLGGRARDTQYF. The CDR3, as DNA: TGTGCCAGCAGCCTGGGCGGGAGGGCCCGGGATACGCAGTATTTT.

The rearrangement joins TRBV2 to TRBJ2-7; a weak D match, TRBD1 (6 bases). The CDR3 has 13 amino acids. Germline V CDR1 and CDR2: SNHLY, FYNNEI. V lost 6 bases to trimming and J lost 1 base, with 10 bases between them. The CDR3 DNA sequence: TGTGCCAGCAGCCCCGACAGGTCCTACGAGCAGTACTTC. As protein: CASSPDRSYEQYF.

This clonotype is classed as medium-sized. The V call is TRBV5-1, the J call TRBJ2-3; the match to TRBD1 covers 10 bases. Germline V gene data show CDR1 as SGHRS and CDR2 as YFSETQ. The CDR3 has 15 residues. The J segment lost 4 bases and the V segment lost 4 bases, leaving 6 bases of the junction unmatched. The CDR3 nucleotides are TGCGCCAGCAGCGCTGGACAGGGGGGGGCAGATACGCAGTATTTT. This translates into CASSAGQGGADTQYF.

The chain employs TRBV11-1 and TRBJ2-3, with D perhaps matching TRBD2 (5 bases). V lost 1 base to trimming and J lost 3 bases, with 17 bases between them. From germline, CDR1 is SGHAT and CDR2 FQDESV (reference sequence). CDR3 size: 17 residues. The CDR3 region is CASSLGVVRGLTDTQYF. CDR3 sequence (DNA): TGTGCCAGCAGCTTAGGGGTGGTCCGCGGGCTTACAGATACGCAGTATTTT. The full variable domain, its missing parts supplied by reference TRBV11-1 and TRBJ2-3, is EAEVAQSPRYKITEKSQAVAFWCDPISGHATLYWYRQILGQGPELLVQFQDESVVDDSQLPKDRFSAERLKGVDSTLKIQPAELGDSAMYLCASSLGVVRGLTDTQYFGPGTRLTVL.

This clonotype came up once. CDR3 coding DNA: TGTGCCAGCAGCCTGACTAGCGGGGGCCGAGGGCAGTATTTT. Its translation is CASSLTSGGRGQYF. This chain links TRBV4-2 with TRBJ2-3, with 12 bases identical to TRBD2. CDR3 size: 14 residues. Germline lookup yields CDR1 LGHNA and CDR2 YNFKEQ. The V gene end was trimmed by 4 bases and the J gene end by 11 bases; junction bases not matched to a gene: 7.

This clonotype is labeled as medium-sized. The chain joins TRBV18 to TRBJ2-2, with unresolved D. The germline CDR1 and CDR2 sequences are KGHSH and LQKENI. The CDR3 covers 14 residues. V gave up 6 bases and J gave up 2 bases, with 10 bases separating them. CDR3 nucleotide sequence: TGTGCCAGCTCCCCCACACGAAACACCGGGGAGCTGTTTTTT. As protein: CASSPTRNTGELFF.

The chain joins TRBV29-1 to TRBJ2-5; D remains unclear. The length of the CDR3 is 13 residues. Trimming stripped 4 bases from V and 4 bases from J, with 13 bases between. Per the germline V gene, CDR1 is SQVTM and CDR2 is ANQGSEA. Written as DNA, the CDR3 is TGCAGCGTTGGCCCGGACGCGTCAGAGACCCAGTACTTC. Protein product: CSVGPDASETQYF.

The sample holds a few counts of this clonotype. This chain uses TRBV13 with TRBJ2-1; no reliable D call. This CDR3 spans 11 amino acids. Germline CDR1 reads PRHDT; CDR2 reads FYEKMQ (reference sequence). Trimming took off 6 bases at V and 5 bases at J, with 5 bases between the two ends. CDR3 sequence (DNA): TGTGCCAGCAGGGGCGACAATGAGCAGTTCTTC. Translation: CASRGDNEQFF.

The chain carries TRBV4-1 and TRBJ2-3; tentative D call: TRBD2 (6 bases). This CDR3 region has 15 residues. Trimming removed 5 bases at V and 8 bases at J, with 20 bases between. Germline CDR1 reads MGHRA; CDR2 reads YSYEKL. CDR3 region: CASSNGTGVRVTQYF. The CDR3 nucleotides read TGCGCCAGCAGCAATGGGACGGGAGTGCGGGTTACGCAGTATTTT.

This clonotype is medium-sized (0.01 to 0.1%). DNA of the CDR3: TGTGCCAGCAAAAAGGGGGTGGACACCGGGGAGCTGTTTTTT. It specifies CASKKGVDTGELFF. The J gene is TRBJ2-2, the V gene TRBV12-3 or TRBV12-4, with a possible D match to TRBD1 (6 bases). CDR3 length: 14 residues. Trimming removed 7 bases at V and 3 bases at J, with 12 bases between.

The rearrangement links TRBV11-1 to TRBJ1-1, with 8 bases lining up with TRBD1. This CDR3 spans 15 amino acids. Germline CDR1 and CDR2: SGHAT and FQDESV (reference sequence). The junction had 7 bases not matched to a gene; V was cut back by 6 bases and J by 1 base. The CDR3 DNA is TGTGCCAGCAGTTTAAACAGGGGGGCGAACACTGAAGCTTTCTTT. Translating it yields CASSLNRGANTEAFF.

This clonotype showed up just a few times. The chain joins TRBV6-2 or TRBV6-3 to TRBJ2-7, with D unclear. The CDR3 sequence is 13 residues long. Germline CDR1 MNHEY, CDR2 SVGEGT. The V and J ends lost 2 bases and 0 bases respectively, with 5 bases between them. The CDR3 sequence: CASSYASSYEQYF. For the CDR3, the DNA is TGTGCCAGCAGTTACGCCTCCTCCTACGAGCAGTACTTC.

The genes are TRBV3-1 and TRBJ2-2; tentative D call: TRBD2 (6 bases). The germline V and J ends were trimmed by 1 base and 4 bases, with 16 bases remaining between them. This CDR3 is 17 amino acids long. Germline CDR1 and CDR2: LGHDT and YNNKEL (reference sequence). DNA of the CDR3: TGTGCCAGCAGCCAAGGCCATAGCGGAACTATCACCGGGGAGCTGTTTTTT. Amino acids: CASSQGHSGTITGELFF. Based on the CDR3 plus reference TRBV3-1 and TRBJ2-2, the full variable domain is DTAVSQTPKYLVTQMGNDKSIKCEQNLGHDTMYWYKQDSKKFLKIMFSYNNKELIINETVPNRFSPKSPDKAHLNLHINSLELGDSAVYFCASSQGHSGTITGELFFGEGSRLTVL.

In this sample, this clonotype turned up a few times. With only one base between it and a far larger clone, this is likely a read error. The V and J genes are TRBV28 and TRBJ1-1; TRBD1 might be the D (5 bases). V lost 6 bases, J lost 1 base, and 9 bases lay in between. The CDR3 is 13 amino acids. CDR1 and CDR2 (germline): MDHEN, SYDVKM. CDR3 sequence reads: CASRPDRNTEAFF. Written as DNA, the CDR3 is TGTGCCAGCAGACCCGACAGGAACACTGAAGCTTTCTTT.

This clonotype was recorded a few times. The rearrangement uses TRBV3-1 and TRBJ1-6, with TRBD1 matching over 9 bases. V trimming: 4 bases; J trimming: 10 bases; junction bases outside the gene matches: 5. Looked up from germline, CDR1 is LGHDT and CDR2 is YNNKEL (reference sequence). This CDR3 region has 14 residues. CDR3 coding DNA: TGTGCCAGCAGCCGGGGACAGGGAAGGTCACCCCTCCACTTT. This gives the protein CASSRGQGRSPLHF.

This clonotype is labeled medium-sized. The rearrangement uses TRBV5-1 and TRBJ2-6, with 8 positions matching TRBD1. The CDR3 runs to 19 residues. The V and J ends lost 4 bases and 0 bases, in that order; junction bases with no gene match: 12. The germline V gene has CDR1 SGHRS and CDR2 YFSETQ. CDR3 protein: CASSGTGKPPFSGANVLTF. DNA for the CDR3: TGCGCCAGCAGCGGGACAGGAAAACCCCCCTTCTCTGGGGCCAACGTCCTGACTTTC.

This clonotype was counted many times. The chain joins TRBV28 to TRBJ2-7, with TRBD2 identical over 9 bases. V was clipped by 3 bases and J by 4 bases; unmatched bases: 7. This CDR3 spans 15 amino acids. The V gene's germline CDR1 is MDHEN and CDR2 SYDVKM. The CDR3 is CASSLSYLAGYEQYF. CDR3 nucleotides: TGTGCCAGCAGTTTGTCGTATCTAGCGGGATACGAGCAGTACTTC.

V gene TRBV12-5 combines with J gene TRBJ2-3; D is unresolved. Germline V gene sequence: CDR1 LGHNT, CDR2 FRNRAP. The CDR3 runs to 17 residues. V gave up 3 bases and J gave up 0 bases, with 16 bases separating them. Here the CDR3 DNA reads TGTGCTAGTGGTTTATCCTCGACACGCTTAAGCACAGATACGCAGTATTTT. Its protein is CASGLSSTRLSTDTQYF. The variable domain in full, completed from reference TRBV12-5 and TRBJ2-3, reads DARVTQTPRHKVTEMGQEVTMRCQPILGHNTVFWYRQTMMQGLELLAYFRNRAPLDDSGMPKDRFSAEMPDATLATLKIQPSEPRDSAVYFCASGLSSTRLSTDTQYFGPGTRLTVL.

About this clonotype: At one end the junction does not follow the germline gene, possibly because of a read error. The chain links TRBV9 to TRBJ2-2, with D perhaps matching TRBD2 (5 bases). CDR1 and CDR2 (germline): SGDLS, YYNGEE. CDR3 length equals 15 residues. For the CDR3, the DNA is TGTGCCAGCAGCGTAGTCGGGTCGAACACCGGGAAGCTGTTTTTT. Its translation is CASSVVGSNTGKLFF.

This clonotype is termed medium-sized. The chain combines TRBV12-3 or TRBV12-4 with TRBJ1-5; no clear D gene. The CDR3 is 11 amino acids. Trimming left V 5 bases short and J 11 bases short, with 10 bases between. The CDR3 region has the DNA TGTGCCAGCAGTGGACTGGGGACCCAGCATTTT. The encoded protein is CASSGLGTQHF.